These 22 T cell receptor beta chains originate from one sample sequenced in a study of OX40 agonist ivuxolimab in advanced cancers. Generated by immunoSEQ multiplex PCR, the TCRdb table keeps only in-frame clones and is missing some. Of tens of thousands of clones in the sample, about four fifths were seen once. The sample here was CD4+ or CD8+ T cells sorted from blood, taken in a trial of the OX40 agonist ivuxolimab. The receptors stem from an adult with an advanced solid tumor such as melanoma, head and neck, liver or kidney cancer.

This clone was seen just once. The J gene is TRBJ2-1, the V gene TRBV11-1; D is possibly TRBD1 or TRBD2 (5 bases each). Trimming removed 3 bases at V and 6 bases at J, with 18 bases between. CDR3 length: 16 amino acids. Germline CDR1 is SGHAT and CDR2 is FQDESV (reference sequence). The CDR3 is CASSLGVTVGTNEQFF. CDR3 bases: TGTGCCAGCAGCTTGGGTGTGACGGTTGGGACCAATGAGCAGTTCTTC.

CDR3 amino acids: CAVPGTPNTGELFF. In DNA, the CDR3 is TGTGCCGTACCCGGGACACCGAACACCGGGGAGCTGTTTTTT. The chain combines TRBV11-2 with TRBJ2-2; perhaps TRBD1 as D (6 bases). Deletions cut 11 bases from V and 0 bases from J, with 13 bases between. Per germline, CDR1 SGHAT and CDR2 FQNNGV. CDR3 length equals 14 residues.

V and J are TRBV11-2 and TRBJ2-2; D perhaps matches TRBD2 (6 bases). This CDR3 contains 16 residues. Germline V lookup: CDR1 SGHAT, CDR2 FQNNGV. Trimming shortened V by 0 bases and J by 4 bases, and 12 bases separated the two germline ends. CDR3 sequence: CASSLDQSSVTGELFF. In nucleotides, the CDR3 is TGTGCCAGCAGCTTAGATCAATCTAGCGTCACCGGGGAGCTGTTTTTT.

This chain links TRBV21-1 with TRBJ1-2. TRBV21-1 is designated a pseudogene. This CDR3 spans 18 amino acids. CDR3: CASSKALLGPVKGYGYTF. The CDR3 nucleotides are TGTGCCAGCAGCAAAGCGCTTCTGGGACCAGTAAAGGGTTATGGCTACACCTTC.

V is TRBV5-4 and J is TRBJ2-6; D gene ambiguous. Germline CDR1 reads SGHNT; CDR2 reads YYREEE (reference sequence). V dropped 1 base and J dropped 0 bases, with 8 bases sitting between them. CDR3 length: 16 residues. CDR3 nucleotides: TGTGCCAGCAGCTTGCCCGGCAACTCTGGGGCCAACGTCCTGACTTTC. Translated: CASSLPGNSGANVLTF. Supplemented by reference TRBV5-4 and TRBJ2-6, the full variable domain reads ETGVTQSPTHLIKTRGQQVTLRCSSQSGHNTVSWYQQALGQGPQFIFQYYREEENGRGNFPPRFSGLQFPNYSSELNVNALELDDSALYLCASSLPGNSGANVLTFGAGSRLTVL.

The V call is TRBV19, the J call TRBJ2-1; 9 positions agree with TRBD2. CDR1 LNHDA and CDR2 SQIVND come from the germline V gene (reference sequence). This CDR3 spans 16 amino acids. Trimming at V came to 6 bases and at J to 3 bases, leaving 9 bases not matched to a gene. This CDR3 is CASSLSGRTNYNEQFF. The CDR3 bases are TGTGCCAGTAGCCTAAGCGGGAGGACTAACTACAATGAGCAGTTCTTC.

V and J are TRBV30 and TRBJ1-3; unclear D gene. The CDR3 contains 13 residues. CDR1 and CDR2 (germline): GTSNPN, SVGIG (reference sequence). Trimming removed 2 bases from V and 1 base from J, with 6 bases in between. The CDR3 DNA reads TGTGCCTGGAGTCATTATTCTGGAAACACCATATATTTT. As protein: CAWSHYSGNTIYF.

This sequence joins TRBV7-9 and TRBJ1-2; D not certain. V shed 1 base and J shed 6 bases, with 9 bases lying between them. Germline lookup yields CDR1 SEHNR and CDR2 FQNEAQ (reference sequence). CDR3 length: 13 amino acids. The CDR3 DNA is TGTGCCAGCAGCTTAGGGGCCGAGGATGGCTACACCTTC. It translates to CASSLGAEDGYTF.

The chain recombines TRBV12-5 with TRBJ2-7; no reliable D call. The length of the CDR3 is 15 residues. CDR1 and CDR2 (germline): LGHNT, FRNRAP. V dropped 0 bases and J dropped 2 bases, with 11 bases sitting between them. CDR3 in DNA: TGTGCTAGTGGTTTGGTACTCCTGTTACCCTACGAGCAGTACTTC. It is translated as CASGLVLLLPYEQYF.

This rearrangement joins TRBV30 to TRBJ1-1, with D uncertain. Trimming pared 3 bases from V and 4 bases from J, leaving 12 bases between. Germline V gives CDR1 GTSNPN, CDR2 SVGIG (reference sequence). The CDR3 contains 13 residues. The CDR3 nucleotides read TGTGCCTGGAGGTCCAGGATCGTCACTGAAGCTTTCTTT. The encoded protein is CAWRSRIVTEAFF.

The genes are TRBV4-2 and TRBJ2-5, with 7 bases fitting TRBD2. From germline, CDR1 is LGHNA and CDR2 YNFKEQ. This CDR3 spans 14 amino acids. V gave up 1 base and J gave up 3 bases; unmatched junction bases: 2. The CDR3 reads CASSQGTRKETQYF. In nucleotides, the CDR3 is TGTGCCAGCAGCCAAGGGACTAGGAAAGAGACCCAGTACTTC.

The gene calls are TRBV6-5 and TRBJ1-5; no clear D. Germline lookup yields CDR1 MNHEY and CDR2 SVGAGI. The germline V and J ends were trimmed by 6 bases and 1 base, with 10 bases remaining between them. This CDR3 is 14 amino acids long. Here the CDR3 reads CASRAKGSNQPQHF. CDR3 DNA sequence: TGTGCCAGCAGGGCGAAGGGCAGCAATCAGCCCCAGCATTTT.

This clone was detected only a few times. J is TRBJ1-2 and V is TRBV10-3, with 9 bases matching TRBD1. With V trimmed by 10 bases and J by 6 bases, 12 bases remained unmatched. This CDR3 spans 14 amino acids. Germline V gene data show CDR1 as ENHRY and CDR2 as SYGVKD. CDR3 sequence (DNA): TGTGCCACACTACCGACAGGGGGGGGGAATGGCTACACCTTC. Its protein product is CATLPTGGGNGYTF.

The CDR3 nucleotides read TGTGCCAGCAGCTCCCGGTCGGGTGCGAACACTGAAGCTTTCTTT. Translation gives CASSSRSGANTEAFF. The chain couples TRBV7-6 to TRBJ1-1; D is unclear. Germline V gene data show CDR1 as SGHVS and CDR2 as FNYEAQ. The CDR3 runs to 15 residues. Trimming took 4 bases from V and 1 from J, leaving 13 bases between them. Supplemented by reference TRBV7-6 and TRBJ1-1, the full variable domain reads GAGVSQSPRYKVTKRGQDVALRCDPISGHVSLYWYRQALGQGPEFLTYFNYEAQQDKSGLPNDRFSAERPEGSISTLTIQRTEQRDSAMYRCASSSRSGANTEAFFGQGTRLTVV.

The rearrangement uses TRBV19 and TRBJ1-6; 9 bases agree with TRBD1. Losses at the gene ends were 5 bases for V and 3 bases for J; bases not matched to a gene: 5. The CDR3 extends over 16 amino acids. The germline gives CDR1 LNHDA, CDR2 SQIVND (reference sequence). The DNA of the CDR3 is TGTGCCAGTAGTCGTCCGGGACAGGGCTATAATTCACCCCTCCACTTT. Protein: CASSRPGQGYNSPLHF.

The chain employs TRBV7-3 and TRBJ1-1; D gene uncertain. CDR3 length: 11 residues. Trimming removed 8 bases from V and 5 bases from J, with 9 bases in between. CDR1 and CDR2 from the germline V gene are SGHTA and FQGTGA. This chain's CDR3 is CASQMLTEAFF. The CDR3 DNA follows: TGTGCCAGCCAGATGTTGACTGAAGCTTTCTTT. The variable domain in full, with the rest retrieved from reference TRBV7-3 and TRBJ1-1, is GAGVSQTPSNKVTEKGKYVELRCDPISGHTALYWYRQSLGQGPEFLIYFQGTGAADDSGLPNDRFFAVRPEGSVSTLKIQRTERGDSAVYLCASQMLTEAFFGQGTRLTVV.

This clone counts as large (0.1 to 1%). V usage is TRBV30 and J usage is TRBJ1-2, with unresolved D. The length of the CDR3 is 13 residues. The V end lost 0 bases, the J end lost 5 bases, and 10 bases lay between the germline ends. CDR1 and CDR2 from the germline V gene are GTSNPN and SVGIG (reference sequence). DNA for the CDR3: TGTGCCTGGAGTGTAAAAGGAAGTTATGGCTACACCTTC. It translates to CAWSVKGSYGYTF.

The chain uses TRBV5-1 and TRBJ1-1; D is ambiguous. Looked up from germline, CDR1 is SGHRS and CDR2 is YFSETQ. V was cut by 3 bases and J by 3 bases, with 9 bases left in between. The CDR3 is made up of 13 amino acids. The CDR3: CASSWEGDTEAFF. As DNA, the CDR3 is TGCGCCAGCAGCTGGGAGGGAGACACTGAAGCTTTCTTT.

The V call is TRBV11-2, the J call TRBJ1-2; no definite D call. The CDR3 spans 13 residues. The V and J ends lost 1 base and 1 base respectively, with 4 bases between them. Germline V CDR1 and CDR2: SGHAT, FQNNGV. CDR3 DNA: TGTGCCAGCAGCTTAGGGGATAACTATGGCTACACCTTC. Translating gives CASSLGDNYGYTF.

This chain connects TRBV28 to TRBJ2-1; D remains unclear. CDR1 MDHEN and CDR2 SYDVKM come from the germline V gene. The CDR3 totals 14 residues. V gave up 6 bases and J gave up 3 bases, with 12 bases separating them. CDR3 DNA: TGTGCCAGCAGGTCCCCTCGAAGCTACAATGAGCAGTTCTTC. It encodes CASRSPRSYNEQFF.

This clone was counted a few times. This chain joins TRBV4-2 and TRBJ1-6, with unresolved D. Looked up from germline, CDR1 is LGHNA and CDR2 is YNFKEQ. This CDR3 comprises 14 residues. Deletions cut 0 bases from V and 10 bases from J, with 10 bases between. Here the CDR3 reads CASSQDRHLSPLHF. The CDR3 nucleotides are TGTGCCAGCAGCCAAGATCGTCACCTCTCACCCCTCCACTTT.

This chain uses TRBV7-9 with TRBJ1-1; 10 positions match TRBD1. Germline V CDR1 and CDR2: SEHNR, FQNEAQ (reference sequence). The J segment lost 6 bases and the V segment lost 1 base, leaving 8 bases of the junction unmatched. CDR3 length: 16 amino acids. CDR3 nucleotides: TGTGCCAGCAGCTTAGAGGACAGGGGGTTCTGGTCTGAAGCTTTCTTT. Its protein is CASSLEDRGFWSEAFF.